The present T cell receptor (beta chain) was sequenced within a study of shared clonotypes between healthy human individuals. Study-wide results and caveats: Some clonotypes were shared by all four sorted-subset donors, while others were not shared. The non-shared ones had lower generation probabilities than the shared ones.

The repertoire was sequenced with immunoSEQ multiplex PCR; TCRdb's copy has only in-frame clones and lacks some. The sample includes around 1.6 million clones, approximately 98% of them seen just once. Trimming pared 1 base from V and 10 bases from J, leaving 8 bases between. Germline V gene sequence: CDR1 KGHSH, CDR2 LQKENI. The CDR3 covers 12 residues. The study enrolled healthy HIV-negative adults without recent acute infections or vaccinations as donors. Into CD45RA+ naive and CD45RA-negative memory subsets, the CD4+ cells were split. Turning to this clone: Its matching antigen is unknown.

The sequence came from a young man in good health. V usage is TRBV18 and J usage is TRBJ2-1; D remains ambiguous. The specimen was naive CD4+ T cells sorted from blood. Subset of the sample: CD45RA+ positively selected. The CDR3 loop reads CASSPLNSEQFF. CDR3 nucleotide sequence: TGTGCCAGCTCACCACTAAACAGCGAGCAGTTCTTC.